The 10 T cell receptor beta chains listed next were all sequenced from one sample in a study of blood T cell repertoires in COVID-19. Sequenced by immunoSEQ multiplex PCR; TCRdb stores in-frame clones only, minus some. The table lists some 390,000 clones, about 90% of them singletons. Sequenced input: PBMCs or T cells enriched from blood (not recorded which). The source is a woman in her twenties or thirties who had recovered from COVID-19.

The V gene is TRBV6-5, the J gene TRBJ1-5; D perhaps matches TRBD1 (6 bases). The germline CDR1 and CDR2 sequences are MNHEY and SVGAGI. With 10 bases removed from V and 0 bases from J, the gap between germline ends came to 13 bases. The CDR3 length is 14 residues. DNA of the CDR3: TGTGCCACCCAGGACAGATCTAGCAATCAGCCCCAGCATTTT. This gives the protein CATQDRSSNQPQHF.

This clone was counted a single time. The chain recombines TRBV5-4 with TRBJ2-3; D is uncertain. The V gene's germline CDR1 is SGHNT and CDR2 YYREEE (reference sequence). The ends were cut back, 1 base at V and 9 bases at J, with 15 bases in the middle. The CDR3 extends over 14 amino acids. CDR3 bases: TGTGCCAGCAGCTTGCTCCTGAGTGGAGACACGCAGTATTTT. Protein sequence: CASSLLLSGDTQYF.

The chain combines TRBV12-5 with TRBJ1-5, with no clear D. Trimming removed 1 base from V and 6 bases from J, with 16 bases in between. Germline CDR1 reads LGHNT; CDR2 reads FRNRAP. The CDR3 spans 16 residues. CDR3 in DNA: TGTGCTAGTGGTTTGGGCGCCCTGGGGAGGCCTCAGCCCCAGCATTTT. Translating gives CASGLGALGRPQPQHF.

The gene calls are TRBV27 and TRBJ1-4; 9 bases are shared with TRBD1. Germline V CDR1 and CDR2: MNHEY, SMNVEV (reference sequence). The CDR3 extends over 15 amino acids. V lost 4 bases and J lost 13; bases outside the gene matches: 13. The CDR3 protein is CASSYQPRTGARLFF. The CDR3 bases are TGTGCCAGCAGTTACCAACCTCGGACAGGGGCTCGACTGTTTTTT.

The chain carries TRBV7-9 and TRBJ2-1; D uncertain. V gave up 2 bases and J gave up 3 bases, with 14 bases separating them. From germline, CDR1 is SEHNR and CDR2 FQNEAQ (reference sequence). This CDR3 region has 16 residues. Here the CDR3 reads CASSLSLLRLYNEQFF. The CDR3 nucleotides read TGTGCCAGCAGCTTATCCCTCCTCCGTCTCTACAATGAGCAGTTCTTC.

J is TRBJ1-4 and V is TRBV28, with 8 nucleotides matching TRBD1. V lost 5 bases, J lost 3 bases, and 8 bases stayed unmatched. Germline V gene data show CDR1 as MDHEN and CDR2 as SYDVKM. The CDR3 has 16 amino acids. This chain's CDR3 is CASSTQGAGANEKLFF. The CDR3 nucleotides read TGTGCCAGCAGTACTCAGGGGGCAGGTGCTAATGAAAAACTGTTTTTT. The variable domain in full, with the rest retrieved from reference TRBV28 and TRBJ1-4, is DVKVTQSSRYLVKRTGEKVFLECVQDMDHENMFWYRQDPGLGLRLIYFSYDVKMKEKGDIPEGYSVSREKKERFSLILESASTNQTSMYLCASSTQGAGANEKLFFGSGTQLSVL.

The gene calls are TRBV19 and TRBJ1-3; no clear D. V was pared by 5 bases and J by 0 bases, with 14 bases between. The CDR3 extends over 16 amino acids. CDR1 LNHDA and CDR2 SQIVND come from the germline V gene (reference sequence). The chain's CDR3 is CASSAYGSYSGNTIYF. The DNA for the CDR3 is TGTGCCAGTAGTGCCTACGGGAGTTACTCTGGAAACACCATATATTTT. Supplemented by reference TRBV19 and TRBJ1-3, the full variable domain reads DGGITQSPKYLFRKEGQNVTLSCEQNLNHDAMYWYRQDPGQGLRLIYYSQIVNDFQKGDIAEGYSVSREKKESFPLTVTSAQKNPTAFYLCASSAYGSYSGNTIYFGEGSWLTVV.

CDR3 bases: TGCGCCAGCAGCCAAGGGGACAGGGGCGGTTCACCCCTCCACTTT. This gives the protein CASSQGDRGGSPLHF. The V and J genes are TRBV4-1 and TRBJ1-6; 10 bases align to TRBD1. V lost 1 base, J lost 9 bases, and 3 bases stayed unmatched. Per germline, CDR1 MGHRA and CDR2 YSYEKL. The CDR3 is 15 amino acids.

This clone was detected only once. This chain joins TRBV5-8 and TRBJ1-5; 11 bases are a match to TRBD1. The germline gives CDR1 SGHTS, CDR2 YDEGEE. The V gene end was trimmed by 4 bases and the J gene end by 2 bases; junction bases not matched to a gene: 8. The CDR3 is made up of 17 amino acids. CDR3 nucleotides: TGTGCCAGCAGCCGGGACAGGGGGAGCTACGGCAATCAGCCCCAGCATTTT. Translation gives CASSRDRGSYGNQPQHF.

The chain carries TRBV7-9 and TRBJ1-5; 7 bases agree with TRBD1. Germline loops: CDR1 SEHNR, CDR2 FQNEAQ (reference sequence). The CDR3 runs to 16 residues. V was pared by 1 base and J by 3 bases, with 6 bases of the junction left unmatched. CDR3 amino acids: CASSLVAGGSNQPQHF. As DNA, the CDR3 is TGTGCCAGCAGCTTAGTAGCAGGGGGTTCCAATCAGCCCCAGCATTTT.